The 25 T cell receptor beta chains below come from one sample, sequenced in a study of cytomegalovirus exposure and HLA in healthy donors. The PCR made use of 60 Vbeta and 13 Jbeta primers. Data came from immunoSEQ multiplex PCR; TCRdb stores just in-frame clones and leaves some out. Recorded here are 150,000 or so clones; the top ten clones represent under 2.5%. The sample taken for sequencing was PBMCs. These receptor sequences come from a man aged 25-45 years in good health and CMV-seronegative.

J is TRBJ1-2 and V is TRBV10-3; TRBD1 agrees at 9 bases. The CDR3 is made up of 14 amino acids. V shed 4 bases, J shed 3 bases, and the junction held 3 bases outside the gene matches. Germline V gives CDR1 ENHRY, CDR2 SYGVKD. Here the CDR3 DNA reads TGTGCCATCAGTGTACAGGGGGCGGACTATGGCTACACCTTC. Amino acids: CAISVQGADYGYTF.

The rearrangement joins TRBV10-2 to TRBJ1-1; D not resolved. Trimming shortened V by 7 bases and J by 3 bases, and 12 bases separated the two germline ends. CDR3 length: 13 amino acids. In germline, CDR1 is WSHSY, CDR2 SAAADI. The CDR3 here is CASTMERDTEAFF. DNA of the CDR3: TGCGCCAGCACTATGGAACGGGACACTGAAGCTTTCTTT.

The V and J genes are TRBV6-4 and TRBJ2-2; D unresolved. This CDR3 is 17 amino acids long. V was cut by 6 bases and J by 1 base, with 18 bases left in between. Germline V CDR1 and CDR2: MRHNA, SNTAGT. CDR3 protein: CASREDRATENTGELFF. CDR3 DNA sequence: TGTGCCAGCAGAGAAGATAGAGCGACGGAGAACACCGGGGAGCTGTTTTTT.

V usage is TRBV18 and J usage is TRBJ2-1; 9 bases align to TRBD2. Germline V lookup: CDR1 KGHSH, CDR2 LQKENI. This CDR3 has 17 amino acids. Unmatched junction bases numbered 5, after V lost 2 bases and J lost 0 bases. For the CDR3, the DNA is TGTGCCAGCTCACCAAGGCCTAGCGGGGTCTCCTACAATGAGCAGTTCTTC. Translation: CASSPRPSGVSYNEQFF.

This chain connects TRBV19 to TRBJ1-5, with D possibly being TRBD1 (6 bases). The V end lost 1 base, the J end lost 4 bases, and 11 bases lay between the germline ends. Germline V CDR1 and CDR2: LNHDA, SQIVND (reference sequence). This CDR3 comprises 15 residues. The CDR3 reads CASSIGGQPNQPQHF. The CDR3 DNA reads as TGTGCCAGTAGTATAGGAGGACAGCCAAATCAGCCCCAGCATTTT.

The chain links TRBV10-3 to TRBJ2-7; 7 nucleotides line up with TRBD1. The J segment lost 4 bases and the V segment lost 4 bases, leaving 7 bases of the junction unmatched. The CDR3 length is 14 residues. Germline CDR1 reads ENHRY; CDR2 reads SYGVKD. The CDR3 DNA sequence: TGTGCCATCAGTGGATCCGGGACAGCTTACGAGCAGTACTTC. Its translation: CAISGSGTAYEQYF.

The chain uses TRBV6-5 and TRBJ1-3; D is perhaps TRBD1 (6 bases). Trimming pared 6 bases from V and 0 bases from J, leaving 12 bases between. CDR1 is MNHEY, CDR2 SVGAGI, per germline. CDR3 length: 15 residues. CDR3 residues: CASRSPGVSGNTIYF. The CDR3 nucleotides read TGTGCCAGCAGGTCCCCAGGGGTCTCTGGAAACACCATATATTTT.

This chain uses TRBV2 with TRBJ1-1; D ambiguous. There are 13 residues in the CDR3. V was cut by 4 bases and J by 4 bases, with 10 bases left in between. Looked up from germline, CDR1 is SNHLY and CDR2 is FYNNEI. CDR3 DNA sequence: TGTGCCAGCAGTGTCCACCCGGGCACTGAAGCTTTCTTT. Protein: CASSVHPGTEAFF.

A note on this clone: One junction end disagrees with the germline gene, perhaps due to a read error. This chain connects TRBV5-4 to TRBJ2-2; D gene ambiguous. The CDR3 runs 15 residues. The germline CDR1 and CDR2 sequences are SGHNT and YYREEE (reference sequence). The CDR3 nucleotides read TGTGCCAGCAGCTTGGAGGCAGGTAACATCGGGGAGCTGTTTTTT. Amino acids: CASSLEAGNIGELFF.

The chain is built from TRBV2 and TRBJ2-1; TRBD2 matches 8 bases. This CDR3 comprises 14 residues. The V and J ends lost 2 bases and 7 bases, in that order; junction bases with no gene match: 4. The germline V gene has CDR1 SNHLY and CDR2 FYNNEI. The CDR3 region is CASSEREGRNEQFF. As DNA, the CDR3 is TGTGCCAGCAGTGAACGGGAGGGCCGAAATGAGCAGTTCTTC.

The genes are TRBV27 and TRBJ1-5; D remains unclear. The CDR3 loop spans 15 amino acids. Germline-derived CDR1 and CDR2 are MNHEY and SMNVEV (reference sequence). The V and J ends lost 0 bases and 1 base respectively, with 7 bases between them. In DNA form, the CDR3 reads TGTGCCAGCAGTTTATCGTCCAGAAGCAATCAGCCCCAGCATTTT. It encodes CASSLSSRSNQPQHF.

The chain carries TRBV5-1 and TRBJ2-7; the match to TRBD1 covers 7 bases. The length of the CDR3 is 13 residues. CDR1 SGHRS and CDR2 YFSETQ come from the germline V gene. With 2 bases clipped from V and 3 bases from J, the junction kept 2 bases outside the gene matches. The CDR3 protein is CASSFGQDYEQYF. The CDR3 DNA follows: TGCGCCAGCAGCTTTGGACAGGACTACGAGCAGTACTTC.

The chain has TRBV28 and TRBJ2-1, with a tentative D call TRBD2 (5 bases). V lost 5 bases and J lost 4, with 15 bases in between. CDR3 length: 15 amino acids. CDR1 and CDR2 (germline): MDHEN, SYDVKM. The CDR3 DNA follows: TGTGCCAGCAGTCCTCCGGGGTACGGGTACAATGAGCAGTTCTTC. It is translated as CASSPPGYGYNEQFF.

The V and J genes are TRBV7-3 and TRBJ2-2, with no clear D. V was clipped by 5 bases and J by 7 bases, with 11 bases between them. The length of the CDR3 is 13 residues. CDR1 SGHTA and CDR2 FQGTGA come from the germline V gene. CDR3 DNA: TGTGCCAGCAGCCCCGATCCTAACGGGGAGCTGTTTTTT. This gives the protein CASSPDPNGELFF.

The DNA of the CDR3 is TGTGCCAGCAGCTTGAGAGGGACAGGGTCCTACGAGCAGTACTTC. Translated: CASSLRGTGSYEQYF. The chain has TRBV5-6 and TRBJ2-7; 9 bases are shared with TRBD1. V dropped 1 base and J dropped 1; count of bases not matched to a gene: 3. The germline V gene encodes CDR1 SGHDT and CDR2 YYEEEE. CDR3 length equals 15 residues.

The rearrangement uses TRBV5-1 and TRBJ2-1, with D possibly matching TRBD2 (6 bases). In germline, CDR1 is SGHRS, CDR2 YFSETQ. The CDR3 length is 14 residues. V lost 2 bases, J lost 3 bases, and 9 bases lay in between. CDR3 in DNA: TGCGCCAGCAGCTTCGCGGGGAACTACAATGAGCAGTTCTTC. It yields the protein CASSFAGNYNEQFF.

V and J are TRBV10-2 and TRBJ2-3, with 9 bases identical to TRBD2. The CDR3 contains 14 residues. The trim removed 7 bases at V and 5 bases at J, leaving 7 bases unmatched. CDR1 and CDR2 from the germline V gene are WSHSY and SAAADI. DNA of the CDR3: TGCGCCAGCACCTTAGCGGGAGCGTTAGATACGCAGTATTTT. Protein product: CASTLAGALDTQYF.

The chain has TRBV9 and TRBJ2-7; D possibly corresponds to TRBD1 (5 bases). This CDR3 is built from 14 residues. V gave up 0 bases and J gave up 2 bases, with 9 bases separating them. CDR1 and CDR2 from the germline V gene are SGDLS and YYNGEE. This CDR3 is CASSVAGKPYEQYF. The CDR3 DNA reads TGTGCCAGCAGCGTAGCAGGGAAACCCTACGAGCAGTACTTC.

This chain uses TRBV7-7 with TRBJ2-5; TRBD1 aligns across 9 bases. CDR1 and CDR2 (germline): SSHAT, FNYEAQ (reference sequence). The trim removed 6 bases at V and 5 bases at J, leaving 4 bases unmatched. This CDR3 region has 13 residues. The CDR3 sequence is CASSYRGLETQYF. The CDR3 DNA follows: TGTGCCAGCAGTTACAGGGGGCTGGAGACCCAGTACTTC.

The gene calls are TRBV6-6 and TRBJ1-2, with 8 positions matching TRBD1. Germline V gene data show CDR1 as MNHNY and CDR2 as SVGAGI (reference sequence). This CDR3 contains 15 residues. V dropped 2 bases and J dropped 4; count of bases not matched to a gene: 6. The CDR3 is CASSYDRGAPYGYTF. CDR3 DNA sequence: TGTGCCAGCAGTTACGACAGGGGTGCCCCCTATGGCTACACCTTC.

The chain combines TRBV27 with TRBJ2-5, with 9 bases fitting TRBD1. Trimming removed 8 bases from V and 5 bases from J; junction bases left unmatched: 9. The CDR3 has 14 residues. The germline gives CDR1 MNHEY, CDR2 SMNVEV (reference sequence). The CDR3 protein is CASARDRARETQYF. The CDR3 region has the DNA TGTGCCAGCGCCAGGGACAGGGCCAGGGAGACCCAGTACTTC.

Here the CDR3 DNA reads TGTGCCAGCAGCCTCAGACTAGCGGGTCACAATGAGCAGTTCTTC. Residues: CASSLRLAGHNEQFF. This chain uses TRBV11-2 with TRBJ2-1, with 10 bases matching TRBD2. Per germline, CDR1 SGHAT and CDR2 FQNNGV. CDR3 size: 15 residues. V shed 5 bases and J 5 bases; nucleotides not matched to a gene: 6.

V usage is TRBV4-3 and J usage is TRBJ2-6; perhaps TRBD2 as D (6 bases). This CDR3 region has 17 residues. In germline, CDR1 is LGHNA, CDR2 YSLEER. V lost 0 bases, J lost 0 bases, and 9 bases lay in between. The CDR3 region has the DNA TGCGCCAGCAGCCAAGAGGGGGGACTCTCTGGGGCCAACGTCCTGACTTTC. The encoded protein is CASSQEGGLSGANVLTF.

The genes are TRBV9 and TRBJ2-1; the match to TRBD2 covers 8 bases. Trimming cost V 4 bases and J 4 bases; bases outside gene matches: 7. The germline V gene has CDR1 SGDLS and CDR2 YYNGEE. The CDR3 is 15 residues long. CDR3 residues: CASSPQVAGYNEQFF. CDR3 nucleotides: TGTGCCAGCAGCCCTCAGGTAGCGGGGTACAATGAGCAGTTCTTC.

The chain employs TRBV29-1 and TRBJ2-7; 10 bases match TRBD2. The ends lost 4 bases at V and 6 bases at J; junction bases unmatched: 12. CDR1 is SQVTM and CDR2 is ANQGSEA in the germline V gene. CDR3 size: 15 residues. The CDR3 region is CSVVWASGSGSEQYF. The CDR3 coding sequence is TGCAGCGTTGTGTGGGCTAGCGGGAGCGGAAGCGAGCAGTACTTC.